These T cell receptor beta chains were read from a single sample in a study of regulatory T cells in long-lasting Graves disease. TCRdb recomputed calls from the multiplex PCR reads with MiXCR, one row per CDR3 protein. In the table there are over 300,000 distinct CDR3 sequences, roughly a sixth of which are singletons. The sequenced sample was peripheral blood mononuclear cells (PBMCs), obtained at new diagnosis, from a patient treated with antithyroid drugs. These receptors all come from a female donor with Graves disease. CDR3s include the opening cysteine and the closing phenylalanine or tryptophan.

v_gene	CDR3aa
TRBV5-1	CASQGGYTEAFF
TRBV12-3/TRBV12-4	CASSLSRTVTYGYTF
TRBV6-1	CASRLPGIQETQYF
TRBV7-9	CASSLTGGLSSYNSPLHF
TRBV12-3/TRBV12-4	CASSLYPRRDQETQYF
TRBV11-2	CASNLPTETQETQYF
TRBV27	CASSLSGPRVAGVNEQFF
TRBV7-2	CASSQSGQGWDYGYTF
TRBV19	CASSGPQLDSNQPQHF
TRBV4-1	CASSQTRARETEAFF
TRBV5-6	CASSLTFGGYGYTF
TRBV5-1	CASSLDTSNYGYTF
TRBV12-3/TRBV12-4	CASSFGTTNEKLFF
TRBV11-1	CASRKNTEAFF
TRBV29-1	CSVDARGAANEQYF
TRBV5-4	CASSVGPADTDTQYF
TRBV15	CATSGPPMETQYF
TRBV10-3	CAIRGPRGAPRTEAFF
TRBV5-1	CASGNRGDGYTF
TRBV25-1	CASSEGTSGTREQYF
TRBV20-1	CSARDLAGGRNEQFF
TRBV7-3	CASSSTSGFGNEQFF
TRBV25-1	CASSDLFSGANVLTF
TRBV3-1	CASSQDLGAIGYTF
TRBV2	CASSADRTTDTQYF
TRBV27	CASSLSSESSYNSPLHF
TRBV5-1	CASSLDAGGRVENQPQHF
TRBV15	CATSSSGNTIYF
TRBV16	CASSPRRGTGGEKLFF
TRBV27	CASSSETRPGNTIYF
TRBV9	CASSPDRWDMNTEAFF
TRBV3-1	CASSQDRADTQYF
TRBV29-1	CSVTEGGGAMELFF
TRBV29-1	CSVEFSRGLNGYTF
TRBV4-1	CASSQPGLAGRSPHNEQFF
TRBV28	CASSWPGAGYGYTF
TRBV20-1	CSAPVNNLGGTEAFF
TRBV4-1	CASSQGVGNTISPLHF
TRBV25-1	CASSAWGLANYGYTF
TRBV20-1	CSARDRGFYGYTF
TRBV20-1	CSVQGGQGTKEQFF
TRBV7-9	CASSTLTGGDTEAFF